This TCR beta chain was identified in a study of cytomegalovirus exposure and HLA in healthy donors. The PCR used 60 Vbeta and 13 Jbeta primers. The table came from immunoSEQ multiplex PCR; TCRdb's copy has only in-frame clones and leaves some out. The repertoire consists of around 140,000 clones, with approximately 73% occurring once and the leading ten covering 1.6%. The V gene end was trimmed by 4 bases and the J gene end by 4 bases; junction bases not matched to a gene: 3. This CDR3 spans 15 amino acids. Germline V gene lookup returns CDR1 MNHNY and CDR2 SVGAGI (reference sequence). Sequenced: PBMCs. The receptor was derived from a woman aged 18-29 years in good health and CMV-seronegative. J is TRBJ2-5 and V is TRBV6-6; 13 nucleotides line up with TRBD2. The CDR3 loop reads CASSWTSGGGETQYF. The CDR3 DNA reads TGTGCCAGCAGTTGGACTAGCGGGGGTGGAGAGACCCAGTACTTC.